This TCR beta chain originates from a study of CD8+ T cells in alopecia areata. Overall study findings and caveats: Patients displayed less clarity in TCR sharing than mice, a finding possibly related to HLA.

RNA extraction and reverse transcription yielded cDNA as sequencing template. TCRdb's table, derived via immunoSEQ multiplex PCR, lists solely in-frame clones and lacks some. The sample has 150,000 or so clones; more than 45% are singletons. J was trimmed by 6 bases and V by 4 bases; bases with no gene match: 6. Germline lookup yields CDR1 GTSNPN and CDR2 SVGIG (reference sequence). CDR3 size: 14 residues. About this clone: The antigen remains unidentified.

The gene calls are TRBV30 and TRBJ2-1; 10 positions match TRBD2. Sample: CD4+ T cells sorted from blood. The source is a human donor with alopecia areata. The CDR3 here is CAWNSGRAFNEQFF. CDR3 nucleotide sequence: TGTGCCTGGAACAGCGGGAGGGCCTTCAATGAGCAGTTCTTC.